The 29 T cell receptor beta chains below all came from one sample that was sequenced in a study of cytomegalovirus exposure and HLA in healthy donors (dated by TCRdb to between 2016 and 2019). The library relied on the immunoSEQ multiplex PCR assay. The multiplex PCR relied on a mix of 60 forward primers for TCR Vbeta segments and 13 reverse primers for TCR Jbeta segments. TCRdb stores this immuneACCESS table with in-frame sequences only. Part of the clones is absent; in the studies checked, under half of the shortfall reflects unresolved V genes, and no reason is known for the rest. The sample table contains 75,000 to 100,000 clones; only one count was recorded for around 79% of them. Approximately 3.2% of the sample lies in the top ten. Specimen: PBMCs. The receptor source for this set is a female donor in good health and CMV-seropositive.

The chain combines TRBV9 with TRBJ1-1; D is ambiguous. The CDR3 is 14 residues long. The germline V gene encodes CDR1 SGDLS and CDR2 YYNGEE. V was shortened by 0 bases and J by 6 bases, with 12 bases between the two germline ends. CDR3 sequence: CASSVEGRRAEAFF. CDR3 DNA: TGTGCCAGCAGCGTAGAGGGCAGGAGGGCTGAAGCTTTCTTT.

CDR3 amino acids: CASSENRAETQYF. CDR3 DNA sequence: TGTGCCAGCAGTGAAAACAGGGCCGAGACCCAGTACTTC. The gene calls are TRBV6-5 and TRBJ2-5; maybe TRBD1 (6 bases). Germline V lookup: CDR1 MNHEY, CDR2 SVGAGI. Trimming left V 5 bases short and J 5 bases short, with 12 bases between. The CDR3 runs to 13 residues.

The V and J genes are TRBV13 and TRBJ2-7, with 8 bases fitting TRBD2. The CDR3 consists of 16 residues. Germline V gives CDR1 PRHDT, CDR2 FYEKMQ (reference sequence). Losses at the gene ends were 2 bases for V and 0 bases for J; bases not matched to a gene: 6. The CDR3 DNA sequence: TGTGCCAGCAGCTTAAGGACTAGCCCCCACTCCTACGAGCAGTACTTC. Its protein is CASSLRTSPHSYEQYF.

This clone has only a few counts. The chain has TRBV11-2 and TRBJ1-1, with D maybe TRBD1 (5 bases). The CDR3 consists of 19 residues. Germline CDR1 and CDR2: SGHAT and FQNNGV. Between the trimmed V and J ends, which lost 2 bases and 6 bases, there was a span of 28 bases. CDR3 nucleotide sequence: TGTGCCAGCAGCTTAAGCCCGAAGGAGGGGCGACAGTACTTCCCTGAAGCTTTCTTT. Translating it yields CASSLSPKEGRQYFPEAFF.

This clone occurred once. This chain uses TRBV29-1 with TRBJ2-1, with D maybe TRBD1 (6 bases). CDR1 and CDR2 (germline): SQVTM, ANQGSEA. The ends were cut back, 4 bases at V and 3 bases at J, with 10 bases in the middle. The CDR3 spans 13 residues. CDR3: CSVGGGIYNEQFF. As DNA, the CDR3 is TGCAGCGTTGGAGGGGGTATCTACAATGAGCAGTTCTTC.

The chain recombines TRBV2 with TRBJ1-6, with 7 bases fitting TRBD1. V dropped 4 bases and J dropped 10; count of bases not matched to a gene: 10. The V gene's germline CDR1 is SNHLY and CDR2 FYNNEI. This CDR3 contains 15 residues. CDR3 amino acids: CASSVPTGKRSPLHF. The CDR3 DNA is TGTGCCAGCAGTGTACCGACAGGGAAGCGCTCACCCCTCCACTTT.

The gene calls are TRBV11-2 and TRBJ2-4, with TRBD1 matching over 10 bases. Germline CDR1 reads SGHAT; CDR2 reads FQNNGV. The V and J ends lost 1 base and 9 bases, in that order; junction bases with no gene match: 3. This CDR3 region has 14 residues. The CDR3 region has the DNA TGTGCCAGCAGCTTAGTTGGGACAGGGGTCATTCAGTACTTC. Protein product: CASSLVGTGVIQYF.

This clone was counted a few times. The chain uses TRBV5-1 and TRBJ2-5; no clear D gene. CDR1 and CDR2 (germline): SGHRS, YFSETQ. CDR3 length: 15 residues. The V end was cut by 0 bases, the J end by 2 bases, with 11 bases between. CDR3 residues: CASSLVPSGQETQYF. The CDR3, as DNA: TGCGCCAGCAGCTTGGTTCCGTCAGGACAAGAGACCCAGTACTTC.

V is TRBV5-6 and J is TRBJ2-7; 8 bases align to TRBD1. Germline V gene sequence: CDR1 SGHDT, CDR2 YYEEEE. V lost 1 base, J lost 3 bases, and 3 bases stayed unmatched. The CDR3 covers 14 residues. CDR3 bases: TGTGCCAGCAGCTTGACAGGGGGAATCTACGAGCAGTACTTC. Its protein product is CASSLTGGIYEQYF. The complete variable domain, with remaining parts taken from reference TRBV5-6 and TRBJ2-7, reads DAGVTQSPTHLIKTRGQQVTLRCSPKSGHDTVSWYQQALGQGPQFIFQYYEEEERQRGNFPDRFSGHQFPNYSSELNVNALLLGDSALYLCASSLTGGIYEQYFGPGTRLTVT.

The chain links TRBV7-3 to TRBJ2-2; D is undetermined. Per germline, CDR1 SGHTA and CDR2 FQGTGA. This CDR3 contains 13 residues. The ends were cut back, 3 bases at V and 6 bases at J, with 8 bases in the middle. DNA of the CDR3: TGTGCCAGCAGCTTTGACTGGCCCGGGGAGCTGTTTTTT. This gives the protein CASSFDWPGELFF.

In nucleotides, the CDR3 is TGTGCCACCAGCGGCCGGGACAGGGGGGACACTGAAGCTTTCTTT. It codes for CATSGRDRGDTEAFF. The rearrangement joins TRBV15 to TRBJ1-1; TRBD1 aligns across 11 bases. Germline CDR1 reads LNHNV; CDR2 reads YYDKDF (reference sequence). V dropped 5 bases and J dropped 3; count of bases not matched to a gene: 5. The CDR3 length is 15 residues.

V and J are TRBV29-1 and TRBJ1-1; D is ambiguous. CDR3 size: 15 residues. Germline lookup yields CDR1 SQVTM and CDR2 ANQGSEA. Trimming cost V 3 bases and J 3 bases, with 17 bases left between them. The CDR3 loop reads CSVDGLGSGDTEAFF. CDR3 nucleotides: TGCAGCGTTGACGGTTTAGGAAGTGGAGACACTGAAGCTTTCTTT.

This clone came up once. This chain uses TRBV28 with TRBJ2-3, with TRBD1 as a possible D gene (6 bases). Between the trimmed V and J ends, which lost 10 bases and 5 bases, there was a span of 16 bases. This CDR3 is 13 amino acids long. Germline V gene data show CDR1 as MDHEN and CDR2 as SYDVKM. CDR3 DNA sequence: TGTGCCACCACCGGGACAAGAAGAGATACGCAGTATTTT. Its protein is CATTGTRRDTQYF.

The genes are TRBV7-9 and TRBJ1-1; 7 nucleotides match TRBD1. The CDR3 extends over 14 amino acids. V lost 4 bases to trimming and J lost 1 base; unmatched junction nucleotides: 3. Germline V gives CDR1 SEHNR, CDR2 FQNEAQ (reference sequence). The CDR3 sequence: CASSSGQWNTEAFF. The CDR3 DNA is TGTGCCAGCAGCTCGGGACAGTGGAACACTGAAGCTTTCTTT.

The J gene is TRBJ2-5, the V gene TRBV9, with 10 nucleotides matching TRBD2. J was trimmed by 1 base and V by 3 bases; bases with no gene match: 3. CDR1 is SGDLS, CDR2 YYNGEE, per germline. The CDR3 is 15 residues long. The DNA for the CDR3 is TGTGCCAGCAGCGCTAGCGGGGGCACCCAAGAGACCCAGTACTTC. Amino acid sequence: CASSASGGTQETQYF.

The gene calls are TRBV6-5 and TRBJ2-3; no clear D gene. The CDR3 sequence is 13 residues long. V was cut by 4 bases and J by 0 bases, with 5 bases left in between. CDR1 MNHEY and CDR2 SVGAGI come from the germline V gene. The CDR3 DNA sequence: TGTGCCAGCAGTTCTTATAGCACAGATACGCAGTATTTT. Protein: CASSSYSTDTQYF.

The chain combines TRBV14 with TRBJ1-1; perhaps TRBD1 as D (6 bases). Germline V gives CDR1 SGHDN, CDR2 FVKESK. Trimming removed 4 bases at V and 1 base at J, with 13 bases between. The CDR3 runs to 15 residues. CDR3: CASSPQGVPNTEAFF. DNA of the CDR3: TGTGCCAGCAGCCCACAGGGAGTCCCGAACACTGAAGCTTTCTTT.

The sample holds a few counts of this clone. This chain connects TRBV2 to TRBJ2-1, with TRBD2 matching over 7 bases. The V segment lost 8 bases and the J segment 2 bases; nucleotides outside the gene matches: 9. CDR1 is SNHLY, CDR2 FYNNEI, per germline. The CDR3 has 15 residues. CDR3 region: CASLFASGPYNEQFF. DNA of the CDR3: TGTGCCAGCCTATTTGCTAGCGGCCCCTACAATGAGCAGTTCTTC.

V gene TRBV15 combines with J gene TRBJ1-5; D unresolved. CDR3 size: 13 residues. V dropped 0 bases and J dropped 3 bases, with 3 bases sitting between them. Germline loops: CDR1 LNHNV, CDR2 YYDKDF (reference sequence). CDR3 nucleotide sequence: TGTGCCACCAGCAGAGACAACAATCAGCCCCAGCATTTT. Residues: CATSRDNNQPQHF.

The chain joins TRBV9 to TRBJ2-7, with 7 bases that match TRBD1. CDR1 and CDR2 from the germline V gene are SGDLS and YYNGEE. V shed 0 bases and J 5 bases; nucleotides not matched to a gene: 11. The CDR3 extends over 16 amino acids. The CDR3 region is CASSVDQGIRGNEQYF. CDR3 sequence (DNA): TGTGCCAGCAGCGTAGATCAAGGTATCAGGGGGAACGAGCAGTACTTC.

The V gene is TRBV2, the J gene TRBJ1-5, with no clear D. The germline gives CDR1 SNHLY, CDR2 FYNNEI. Trimming removed 3 bases from V and 7 bases from J, with 4 bases in between. The CDR3 spans 11 residues. The DNA for the CDR3 is TGTGCCAGCAGTGATGTACAGCCCCAGCATTTT. It codes for CASSDVQPQHF.

This rearrangement joins TRBV5-4 to TRBJ2-1, with a possible D match to TRBD2 (6 bases). Germline V gives CDR1 SGHNT, CDR2 YYREEE (reference sequence). The CDR3 is 15 residues long. Trimming cost V 4 bases and J 3 bases, with 14 bases left between them. The CDR3 is CASSRPSDSYNEQFF. CDR3 sequence (DNA): TGTGCCAGCAGCAGACCTAGCGACAGCTACAATGAGCAGTTCTTC.

This chain connects TRBV11-2 to TRBJ2-1; D may be TRBD2 (6 bases). Trimming cost V 7 bases and J 8 bases, with 18 bases left between them. The germline V gene has CDR1 SGHAT and CDR2 FQNNGV. This CDR3 is 14 amino acids long. The CDR3 coding sequence is TGTGCCAGCACACTATTACTTTTAGCGGATGAGCAGTTCTTC. It codes for CASTLLLLADEQFF.

V gene TRBV28 combines with J gene TRBJ1-1, with TRBD1 identical over 9 bases. Trimming cost V 6 bases and J 1 base; bases outside gene matches: 3. Germline-derived CDR1 and CDR2 are MDHEN and SYDVKM. This CDR3 comprises 14 residues. Here the CDR3 reads CASRGGQGNTEAFF. The DNA of the CDR3 is TGTGCCAGCAGGGGGGGACAGGGGAACACTGAAGCTTTCTTT.

The chain has TRBV5-4 and TRBJ2-7; 11 positions match TRBD2. V was pared by 4 bases and J by 2 bases, with 2 bases of the junction left unmatched. Germline V CDR1 and CDR2: SGHNT, YYREEE (reference sequence). The CDR3 is 14 residues long. Here the CDR3 DNA reads TGTGCCAGCAGCCAGACTAGCGGGACCTACGAGCAGTACTTC. Residues: CASSQTSGTYEQYF.

The chain couples TRBV28 to TRBJ2-7; 9 bases line up with TRBD1. Trimming at V came to 4 bases and at J to 3 bases, leaving 7 bases not matched to a gene. This CDR3 has 15 residues. Germline-derived CDR1 and CDR2 are MDHEN and SYDVKM. CDR3 sequence reads: CASSSGTGKIYEQYF. The CDR3 nucleotides read TGTGCCAGCAGTTCGGGGACAGGGAAGATCTACGAGCAGTACTTC.

J is TRBJ1-5 and V is TRBV30; 8 bases are a match to TRBD1. The CDR3 has 15 amino acids. V lost 2 bases to trimming and J lost 2 bases; unmatched junction nucleotides: 5. Looked up from germline, CDR1 is GTSNPN and CDR2 is SVGIG (reference sequence). The CDR3 sequence is CAWSLRDRRNQPQHF. CDR3 nucleotides: TGTGCCTGGAGTCTTCGGGACAGGCGCAATCAGCCCCAGCATTTT.

The rearrangement links TRBV6-5 to TRBJ1-2; 7 bases line up with TRBD1. Losses at the gene ends were 6 bases for V and 8 bases for J; bases not matched to a gene: 6. The CDR3 has 12 residues. Germline V gene lookup returns CDR1 MNHEY and CDR2 SVGAGI. The CDR3 sequence is CASSLQGKGYTF. For the CDR3, the DNA is TGTGCCAGCAGCTTACAGGGGAAGGGCTACACCTTC.

The V and J genes are TRBV19 and TRBJ1-1, with D tentatively TRBD1 (5 bases). This CDR3 contains 14 residues. Germline assignment: CDR1 LNHDA and CDR2 SQIVND (reference sequence). Trimming removed 5 bases at V and 3 bases at J, with 13 bases between. The CDR3 is CASSAGQMDTEAFF. CDR3 nucleotides: TGTGCCAGTAGTGCCGGACAAATGGACACTGAAGCTTTCTTT. Filled out from reference TRBV19 and TRBJ1-1, the complete variable domain reads DGGITQSPKYLFRKEGQNVTLSCEQNLNHDAMYWYRQDPGQGLRLIYYSQIVNDFQKGDIAEGYSVSREKKESFPLTVTSAQKNPTAFYLCASSAGQMDTEAFFGQGTRLTVV.